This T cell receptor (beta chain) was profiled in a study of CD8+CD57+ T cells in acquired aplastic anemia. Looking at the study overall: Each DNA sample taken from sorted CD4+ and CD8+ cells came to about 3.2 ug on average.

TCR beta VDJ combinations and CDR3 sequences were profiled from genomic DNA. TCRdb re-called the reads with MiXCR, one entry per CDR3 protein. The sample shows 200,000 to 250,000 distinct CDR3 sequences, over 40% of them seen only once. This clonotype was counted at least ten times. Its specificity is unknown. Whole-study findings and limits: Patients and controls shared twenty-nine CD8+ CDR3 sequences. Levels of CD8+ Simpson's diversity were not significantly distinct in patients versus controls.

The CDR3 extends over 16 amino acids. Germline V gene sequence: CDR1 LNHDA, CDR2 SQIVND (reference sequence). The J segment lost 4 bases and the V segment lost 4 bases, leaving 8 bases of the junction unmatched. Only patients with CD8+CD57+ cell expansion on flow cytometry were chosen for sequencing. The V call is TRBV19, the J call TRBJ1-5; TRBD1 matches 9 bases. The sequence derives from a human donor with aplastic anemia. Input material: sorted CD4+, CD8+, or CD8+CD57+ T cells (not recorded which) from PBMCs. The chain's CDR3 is CASSTGTGGRNQPQHF. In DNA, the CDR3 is TGTGCCAGTAGTACCGGAACAGGGGGCAGGAATCAGCCCCAGCATTTT.